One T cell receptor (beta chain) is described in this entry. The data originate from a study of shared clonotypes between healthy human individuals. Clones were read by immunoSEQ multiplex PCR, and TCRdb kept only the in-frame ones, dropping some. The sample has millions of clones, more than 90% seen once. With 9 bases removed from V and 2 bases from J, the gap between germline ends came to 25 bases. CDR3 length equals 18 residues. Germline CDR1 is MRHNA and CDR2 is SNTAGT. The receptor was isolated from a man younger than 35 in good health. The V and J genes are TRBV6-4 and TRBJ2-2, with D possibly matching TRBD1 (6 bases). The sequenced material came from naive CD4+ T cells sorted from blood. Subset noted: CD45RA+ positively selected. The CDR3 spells CARDVDRADDLNTGELFF. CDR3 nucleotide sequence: TGTGCCAGGGATGTGGACAGAGCCGACGATTTAAACACCGGGGAGCTGTTTTTT.